This T cell receptor (beta chain) derives from a study of CD8+CD57+ T cells in acquired aplastic anemia. Study details: DNA per sorted CD4+ or CD8+ sample ranged roughly 0.17 to 27.4 ug, averaging around 3.2 ug.

Details on this clonotype: What it recognizes is unknown.

The CDR3 is 12 amino acids. Trimming pared 6 bases from V and 3 bases from J, leaving 8 bases between. In germline, CDR1 is LNHDA, CDR2 SQIVND (reference sequence). For sequencing, patients were chosen who had shown expansion of CD8+CD57+ cells by flow cytometry. No patient had been given any therapy when blood was sampled. Genomic DNA, the template, was used for profiling of the TCR beta VDJ and CDR3. TCRdb called the reads again in MiXCR, with one record for every CDR3 protein. The sample gives over 150,000 distinct CDR3 sequences, about 48% of which show up once; approximately 12% is in the top ten. Study-level points and caveats: Shared by patients and controls, some 29 CD8+ CDR3s were abundant in patients. Patients and controls were not found to differ significantly in CD8+ Simpson's diversity.

Sequencing was done on a sample of sorted CD4+, CD8+, or CD8+CD57+ T cells (not recorded which) from PBMCs. The V gene is TRBV19, the J gene TRBJ1-1; D call uncertain. This receptor was obtained from a human donor with aplastic anemia. CDR3 amino acids: CASRPGHTEAFF. CDR3 sequence (DNA): TGTGCCAGTAGACCGGGCCACACTGAAGCTTTCTTT.